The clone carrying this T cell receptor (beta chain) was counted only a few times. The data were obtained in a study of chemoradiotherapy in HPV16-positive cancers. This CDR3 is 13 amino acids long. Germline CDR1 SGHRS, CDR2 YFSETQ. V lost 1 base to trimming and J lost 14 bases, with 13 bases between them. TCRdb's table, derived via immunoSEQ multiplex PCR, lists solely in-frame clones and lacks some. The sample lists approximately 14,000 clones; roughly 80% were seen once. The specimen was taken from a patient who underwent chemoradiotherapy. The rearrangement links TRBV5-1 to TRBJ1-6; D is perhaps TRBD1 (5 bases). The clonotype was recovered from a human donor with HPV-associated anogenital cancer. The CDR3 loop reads CASSLQGGEALHF. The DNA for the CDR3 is TGCGCCAGCAGCTTGCAGGGAGGAGAGGCCCTCCACTTT.